The rows below give T cell receptor beta chains drawn from one sample of a study of tumor-infiltrating lymphocytes in primary liver carcinoma. From the multiplex PCR reads, TCRdb called clonotypes with MiXCR, one entry per CDR3 protein. The data show 100,000 to 150,000 distinct CDR3 sequences, 64% seen once. Sequencing input: liver tumor tissue from sampling region 3. The receptors come from a woman aged 55-75 years with primary liver carcinoma and hepatitis B virus infection. Both conserved end residues are trimmed from each CDR3.

j_call | v_call | cdr3_aa
TRBJ2-5 | TRBV11-2 | ASSPYGGRTQETRY
TRBJ2-7 | TRBV6-1 | ASSDPGGFAYEQY
TRBJ2-5 | TRBV10-1 | ASSERVGETQY
TRBJ2-5 | TRBV7-2 | ASSPSGGETQY
TRBJ2-5 | TRBV29-1 | SVVGADQETQY
TRBJ1-2 | TRBV11-3 | VSSPTTAPIH
TRBJ2-1 | TRBV11-3 | ASSLFCGQF
TRBJ2-1 | TRBV5-1 | ASSVDPLTEQF
TRBJ2-5 | TRBV11-2 | ASSLALGGRETQY
TRBJ2-5 | TRBV5-1 | ASSPGQETQY
TRBJ2-2 | TRBV6-5 | ATQQGANTGELF
TRBJ2-2 | TRBV29-1 | SAAERANAGELF
TRBJ1-1 | TRBV28 | ASSLKGRGAS
TRBJ1-6 | TRBV11-2 | ASSSARRVGSLLH
TRBJ1-1 | TRBV6-5 | ANSLREGPSNEAF
TRBJ2-3 | TRBV29-1 | SVAGRRASTDTHY
TRBJ2-1 | TRBV11-2 | VSSRLNPEVAYEQL
TRBJ2-5 | TRBV29-1 | SVADMGGETQY
TRBJ2-1 | TRBV7-9 | ASSLLSVVTGIEQF
TRBJ2-3 | TRBV28 | ASSKGQGTDMQY
TRBJ2-2 | TRBV11-2 | ASGRATGGNTGELS
TRBJ2-7 | TRBV6-1 | ASSDAPGQVSYEQY
TRBJ2-7 | TRBV20-1 | SAPQFGEQY
TRBJ2-7 | TRBV20-1 | SARRWGLRDWRSYEQY
TRBJ2-2 | TRBV29-1 | SVPQGQANAGELF
TRBJ2-1 | TRBV4-2 | ASSQDRASGMGEQF
TRBJ2-5 | TRBV2 | ASRPGTYIETQY
TRBJ1-5 | TRBV2 | ASSQGLGQPQH
TRBJ2-6 | TRBV11-3 | ASSFGGSAGANVLT
TRBJ2-2 | TRBV29-1 | SAIGQGVTGELF
TRBJ2-7 | TRBV11-1 | AGSSLGGTAYEQY
TRBJ2-5 | TRBV4-1 | ASSQEPRKFPPGQETQY
TRBJ1-3 | TRBV12-3/TRBV12-4 | ASNFPRVREGNTIY
TRBJ2-5 | TRBV7-2 | ASSLQTSNQETQY
TRBJ2-6 | TRBV28 | ASSSNPGDASGASVLT
TRBJ1-2 | TRBV12-3/TRBV12-4 | ASTPSGGGGLFGYT
TRBJ1-1 | TRBV11-2 | VSSLVVAEVTEAF
TRBJ2-1 | TRBV12-3/TRBV12-4 | ASNFGPLAGPYNEQF
TRBJ1-1 | TRBV6-6 | ISKRTGRTEAF